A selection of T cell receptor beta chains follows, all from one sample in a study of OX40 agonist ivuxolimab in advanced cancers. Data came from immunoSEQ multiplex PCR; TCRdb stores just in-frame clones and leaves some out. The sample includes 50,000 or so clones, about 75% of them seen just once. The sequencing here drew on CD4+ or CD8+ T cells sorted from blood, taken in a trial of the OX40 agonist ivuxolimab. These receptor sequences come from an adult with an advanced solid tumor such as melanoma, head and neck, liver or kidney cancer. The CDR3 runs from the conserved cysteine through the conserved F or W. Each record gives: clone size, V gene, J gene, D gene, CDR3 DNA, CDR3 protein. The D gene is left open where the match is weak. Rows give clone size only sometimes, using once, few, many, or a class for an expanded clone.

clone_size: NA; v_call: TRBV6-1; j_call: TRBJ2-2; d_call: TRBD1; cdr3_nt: TGTGCCGGGAGAGGGACAGGGGGCGGGACCGGGGAGCTGTTTTTT; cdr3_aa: CAGRGTGGGTGELFF
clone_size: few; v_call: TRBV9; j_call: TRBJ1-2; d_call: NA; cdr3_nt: TGTGCCAGCAGCTCCGCCGGGGACGGCTATGGCTACACCTTC; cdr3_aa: CASSSAGDGYGYTF
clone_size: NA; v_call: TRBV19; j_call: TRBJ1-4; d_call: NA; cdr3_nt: TGTGCCAGTAGTACTGGGGAGGCTGCTAATGAAAAACTGTTTTTT; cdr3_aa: CASSTGEAANEKLFF
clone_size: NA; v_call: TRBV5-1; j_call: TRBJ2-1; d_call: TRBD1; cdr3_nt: TGCGCCAGCAGGTTGGAAACAGGGGGAACTGAGCAGTTCTTC; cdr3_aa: CASRLETGGTEQFF
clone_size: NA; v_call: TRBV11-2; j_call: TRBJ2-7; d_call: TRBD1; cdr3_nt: TGTGCCAGCGGACGCACAGGGGCATCCAACTCCTACGAGCAGTACTTC; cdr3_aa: CASGRTGASNSYEQYF
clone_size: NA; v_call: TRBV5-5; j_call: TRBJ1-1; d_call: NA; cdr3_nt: TGTGCCAGCAGCCCAGGGGCCCTGAACACTGAAGCTTTCTTT; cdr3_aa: CASSPGALNTEAFF
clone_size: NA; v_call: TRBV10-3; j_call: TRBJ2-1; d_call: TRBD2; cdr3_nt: TGTGCCATCAGTTCTCTAGCGGGAGAAAATGAGCAGTTCTTC; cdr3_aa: CAISSLAGENEQFF
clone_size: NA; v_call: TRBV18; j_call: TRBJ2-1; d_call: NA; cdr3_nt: TGTGCCAGCTCACAAAATACCGGGTCCCCGAATGAGCAGTTCTTC; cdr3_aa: CASSQNTGSPNEQFF
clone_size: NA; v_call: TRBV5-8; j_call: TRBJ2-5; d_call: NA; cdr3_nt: TGTGCCAGCAGCCCTCTCCGGGGATACCAAGAGACCCAGTACTTC; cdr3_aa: CASSPLRGYQETQYF
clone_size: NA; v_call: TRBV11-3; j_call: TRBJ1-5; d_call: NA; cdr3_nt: TGTGCCAGCAGCTTAGACGGGTATAGGGATCAGCCCCAGCATTTT; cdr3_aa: CASSLDGYRDQPQHF
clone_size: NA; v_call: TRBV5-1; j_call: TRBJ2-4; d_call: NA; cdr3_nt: TGCGCCAGCAGCTTGGGCCGGGCAGAAAAAAACATTCAGTACTTC; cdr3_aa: CASSLGRAEKNIQYF
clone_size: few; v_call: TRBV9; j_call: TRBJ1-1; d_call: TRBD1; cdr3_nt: TGTGCCAGCAGCCAGACAGGGGACACTGAAGCTTTCTTT; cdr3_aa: CASSQTGDTEAFF
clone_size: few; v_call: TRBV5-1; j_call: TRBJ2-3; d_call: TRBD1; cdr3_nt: TGCGCCAGCAGCTTGGGTGGACAGGGGCAGGATACGCAGTATTTT; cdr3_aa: CASSLGGQGQDTQYF
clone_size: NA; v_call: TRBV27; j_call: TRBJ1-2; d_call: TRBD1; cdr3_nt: TGTGCCAGCAGTCCCCTCCAGGGGGGAAGGGGCTACACCTTC; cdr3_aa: CASSPLQGGRGYTF
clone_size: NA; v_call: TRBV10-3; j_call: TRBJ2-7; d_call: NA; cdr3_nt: TGTGCCACCCACCAGGCCAGCTCCTACGAGCAGTACTTC; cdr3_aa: CATHQASSYEQYF
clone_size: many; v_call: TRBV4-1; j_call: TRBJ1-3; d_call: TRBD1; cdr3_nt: TGCGCCAGCAGCCAAGATGCAGGGGGATCTGGAAACACCATATATTTT; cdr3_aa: CASSQDAGGSGNTIYF
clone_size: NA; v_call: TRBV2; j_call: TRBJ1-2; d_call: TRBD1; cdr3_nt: TGTGCCAGCAGGGGGACAGGGGGACTCTATGGCTACACCTTC; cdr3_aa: CASRGTGGLYGYTF
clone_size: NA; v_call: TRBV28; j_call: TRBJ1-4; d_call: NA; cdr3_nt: TGTGCCAGCAGTTTATCAGGGGCTGGTGAAAAACTGTTTTTT; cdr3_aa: CASSLSGAGEKLFF
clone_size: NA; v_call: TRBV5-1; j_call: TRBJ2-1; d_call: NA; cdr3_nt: TGCGCCAGCAGCTTGGAGTGGGGGAGCAGGTACAATGAGCAGTTCTTC; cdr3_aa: CASSLEWGSRYNEQFF
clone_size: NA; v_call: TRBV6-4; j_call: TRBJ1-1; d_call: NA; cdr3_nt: TGTGCCAGCAGTGAAAGGGATGACACTGAAGCTTTCTTT; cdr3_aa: CASSERDDTEAFF
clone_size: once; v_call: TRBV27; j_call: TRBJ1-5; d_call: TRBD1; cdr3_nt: TGTGCCAGCAGCCCTAGGTGGGGACAGGGGGCAAATCAGCCCCAGCATTTT; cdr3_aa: CASSPRWGQGANQPQHF
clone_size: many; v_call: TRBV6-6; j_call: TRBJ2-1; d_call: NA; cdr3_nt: TGTGCCAGCAGCCGTCCCCAGATCAGGGCCTACAATGAGCAGTTCTTC; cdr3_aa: CASSRPQIRAYNEQFF
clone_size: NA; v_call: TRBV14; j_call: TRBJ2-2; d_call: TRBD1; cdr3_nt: TGTGCCAGCAGCCACATCAGGGGGCCAGGGAACACCGGGGAGCTGTTTTTT; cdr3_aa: CASSHIRGPGNTGELFF
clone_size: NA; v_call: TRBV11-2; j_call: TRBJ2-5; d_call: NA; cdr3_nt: TGTGCCAGCAGCTCCTCCGGGAGCCACCAAGAGACCCAGTACTTC; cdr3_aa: CASSSSGSHQETQYF
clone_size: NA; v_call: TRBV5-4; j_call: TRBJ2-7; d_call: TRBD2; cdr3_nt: TGTGCCAGCAGCTTGAAGACTAGCGGGTTGGAGTACTTC; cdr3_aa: CASSLKTSGLEYF
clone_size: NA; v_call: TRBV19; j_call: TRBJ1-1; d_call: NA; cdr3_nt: TGTGCCAGTAAACAGGCGAACACTGAAGCTTTCTTT; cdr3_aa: CASKQANTEAFF
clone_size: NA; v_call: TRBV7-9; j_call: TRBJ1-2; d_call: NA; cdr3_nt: TGTGCCAGCAGCTTAGTCGGGGAGGAGGGCAACACCTTC; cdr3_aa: CASSLVGEEGNTF
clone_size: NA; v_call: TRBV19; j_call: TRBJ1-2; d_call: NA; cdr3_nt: TGTGCCAGTAGCCTCGACGGGGGGACCTATGGCTACACCTTC; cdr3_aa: CASSLDGGTYGYTF
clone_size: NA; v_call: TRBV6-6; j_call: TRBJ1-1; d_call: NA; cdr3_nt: TGTGCCAGCAGTTACGGGCAGGGATTTGAAGCTTTCTTT; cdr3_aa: CASSYGQGFEAFF
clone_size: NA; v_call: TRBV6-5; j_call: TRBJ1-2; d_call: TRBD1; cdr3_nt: TGTGCCAGCAGTCCTCAGGGGGGAGCCGATGGCTACACCTTC; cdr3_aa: CASSPQGGADGYTF
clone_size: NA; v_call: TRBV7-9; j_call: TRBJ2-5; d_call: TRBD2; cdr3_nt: TGTGCCAGCAGCCCCGGGACTAGCGGGAGTGGCGAGACCCAGTACTTC; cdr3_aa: CASSPGTSGSGETQYF
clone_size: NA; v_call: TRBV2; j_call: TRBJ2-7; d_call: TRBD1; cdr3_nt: TGTGCCAGCAGGGCGACAGGGAACGAGCAGTACTTC; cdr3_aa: CASRATGNEQYF
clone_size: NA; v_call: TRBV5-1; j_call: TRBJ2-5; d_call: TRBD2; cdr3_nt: TGCGCCAGCCAGAGCGGGAGCGATGAGACCCAGTACTTC; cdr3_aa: CASQSGSDETQYF
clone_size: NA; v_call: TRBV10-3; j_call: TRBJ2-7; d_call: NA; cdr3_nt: TGTGCCACTCAGACAGGCTCCTACGAGCAGTACTTC; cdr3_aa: CATQTGSYEQYF
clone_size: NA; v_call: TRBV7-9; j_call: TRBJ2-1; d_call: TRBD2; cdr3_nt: TGTGCCAGCAGCATAGGGACTAGCGTTGCCTACAATGAGCAGTTCTTC; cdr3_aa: CASSIGTSVAYNEQFF
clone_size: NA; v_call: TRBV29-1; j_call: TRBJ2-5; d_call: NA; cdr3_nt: TGCAGCGTTGGGTGGATAGGGCGCCAAGAGACCCAGTACTTC; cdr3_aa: CSVGWIGRQETQYF
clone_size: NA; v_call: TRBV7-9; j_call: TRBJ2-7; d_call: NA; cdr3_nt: TGTGCCAGCAGCTTAGGACTGAGCTCCTACGAGCAGTACTTC; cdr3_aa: CASSLGLSSYEQYF
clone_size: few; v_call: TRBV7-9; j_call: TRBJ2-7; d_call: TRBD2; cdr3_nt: TGTGCCAGCAGCTCCTGGACTAGCGGGAACGAGCAGTACTTC; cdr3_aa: CASSSWTSGNEQYF
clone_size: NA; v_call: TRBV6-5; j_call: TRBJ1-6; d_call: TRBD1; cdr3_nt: TGTGCCAGCACTCCTGGACAGGGGAGTTCACCCCTCCACTTT; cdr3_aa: CASTPGQGSSPLHF
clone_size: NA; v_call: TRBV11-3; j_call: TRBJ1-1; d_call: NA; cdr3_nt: TGTGCCAGCAGCTTAGGAGGGGGTATGGGCACTGAAGCTTTCTTT; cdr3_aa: CASSLGGGMGTEAFF
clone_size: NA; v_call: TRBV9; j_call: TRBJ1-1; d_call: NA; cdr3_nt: TGTGCCAGCAGCCCCCTAGGGGGAGGGAGCACTGAAGCTTTCTTT; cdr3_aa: CASSPLGGGSTEAFF
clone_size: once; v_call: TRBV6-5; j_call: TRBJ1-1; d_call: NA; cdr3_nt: TGTGCCAGCAGTGGTCGGCGAGGGTTGAACACTGAAGCTTTCTTT; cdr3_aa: CASSGRRGLNTEAFF
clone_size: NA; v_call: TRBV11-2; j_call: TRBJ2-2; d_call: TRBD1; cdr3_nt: TGTGCCAGCAGCTTAGAGCCGCCGGGACAGGGGGCCGGGACCGGGGAGCTGTTTTTT; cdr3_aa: CASSLEPPGQGAGTGELFF
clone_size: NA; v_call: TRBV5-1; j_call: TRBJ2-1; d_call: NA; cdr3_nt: TGCGCCAGTTCTCAGGGACTCTACAATGAGCAGTTCTTC; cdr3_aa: CASSQGLYNEQFF
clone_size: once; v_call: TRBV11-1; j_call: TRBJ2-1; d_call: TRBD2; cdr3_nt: TGTGCCAGCAGCCCGATCGTAGCGGGTGGGGAGCAGTTCTTC; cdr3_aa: CASSPIVAGGEQFF
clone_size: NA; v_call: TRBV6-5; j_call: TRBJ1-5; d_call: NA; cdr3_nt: TGTGCCAGCAGTTACGCCCCCACTGGGCCCCAGCATTTT; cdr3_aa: CASSYAPTGPQHF
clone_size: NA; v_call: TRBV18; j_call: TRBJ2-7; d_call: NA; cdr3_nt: TGTGCCAGCTCACCACCTTCAGGAAAGGGGAGGGAGCAGTACTTC; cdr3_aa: CASSPPSGKGREQYF
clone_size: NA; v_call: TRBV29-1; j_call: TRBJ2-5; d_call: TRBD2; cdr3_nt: TGCAGCGTCCTAGGACTAGCGGGCCTCCAAGAGACCCAGTACTTC; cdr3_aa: CSVLGLAGLQETQYF
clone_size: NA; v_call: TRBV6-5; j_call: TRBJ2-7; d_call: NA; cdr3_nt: TGTGCCAGCAGACCTGGAGAACAGACATTCTACGAGCAGTACTTC; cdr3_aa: CASRPGEQTFYEQYF
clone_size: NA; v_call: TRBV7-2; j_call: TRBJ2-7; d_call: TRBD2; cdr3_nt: TGTGCCAGCAGCTTATGGCTAGCGGCGACCTACGAGCAGTACTTC; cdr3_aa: CASSLWLAATYEQYF
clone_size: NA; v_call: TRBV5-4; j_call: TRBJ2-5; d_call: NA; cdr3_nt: TGTGCCAGCAGCCCGGACGGGGAGACCCAGTACTTC; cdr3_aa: CASSPDGETQYF
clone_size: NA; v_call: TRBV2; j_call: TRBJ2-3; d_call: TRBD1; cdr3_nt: TGTGCCAGCAGTGTTGACAGGGGCCCAGATACGCAGTATTTT; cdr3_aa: CASSVDRGPDTQYF
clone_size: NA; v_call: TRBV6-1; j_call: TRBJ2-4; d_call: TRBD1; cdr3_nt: TGTGCCAGCAGTGGAAACAGGGGGCAGACAATCCCCCACATTCAGTACTTC; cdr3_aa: CASSGNRGQTIPHIQYF